This TCR beta chain stems from a study of blood T cells in healthy people across ages. CDR1 and CDR2 from the germline V gene are SGHRS and YFSETQ. V lost 4 bases and J lost 0, with 19 bases in between. The CDR3 spans 17 residues. A second about 6 to 11 cycle PCR used barcoded and J-beta primers. One entry per CDR3 protein, called by TCRdb with MiXCR from the 5' RACE reads. The sample consists of over 700,000 distinct CDR3 sequences, about 55% of them appearing once. This clonotype was sampled from an elderly man in good health. Material for sequencing was blood. The V call is TRBV5-1, the J call TRBJ1-2, with a possible D match to TRBD1 (5 bases). This CDR3 reads CASSQGRAGGANYGYTF. Written as DNA, the CDR3 is TGCGCCAGCAGCCAGGGCAGGGCCGGGGGAGCTAACTATGGCTACACCTTC.